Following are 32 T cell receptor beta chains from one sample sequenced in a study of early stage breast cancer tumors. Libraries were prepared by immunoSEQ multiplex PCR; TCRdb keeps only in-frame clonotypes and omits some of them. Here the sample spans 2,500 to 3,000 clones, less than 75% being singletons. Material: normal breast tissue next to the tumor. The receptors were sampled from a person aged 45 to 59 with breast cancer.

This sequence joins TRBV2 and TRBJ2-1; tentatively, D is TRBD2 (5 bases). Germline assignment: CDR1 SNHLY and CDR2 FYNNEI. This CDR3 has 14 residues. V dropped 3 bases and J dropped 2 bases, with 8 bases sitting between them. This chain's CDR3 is CASSDVRAYNEQFF. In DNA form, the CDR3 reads TGTGCCAGCAGTGATGTGCGGGCCTACAATGAGCAGTTCTTC.

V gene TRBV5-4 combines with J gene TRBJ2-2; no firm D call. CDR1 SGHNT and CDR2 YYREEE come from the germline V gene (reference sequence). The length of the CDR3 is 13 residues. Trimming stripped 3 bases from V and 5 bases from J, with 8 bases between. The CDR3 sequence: CASSSRRTGELFF. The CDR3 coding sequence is TGTGCCAGCAGCTCCCGGAGAACCGGGGAGCTGTTTTTT.

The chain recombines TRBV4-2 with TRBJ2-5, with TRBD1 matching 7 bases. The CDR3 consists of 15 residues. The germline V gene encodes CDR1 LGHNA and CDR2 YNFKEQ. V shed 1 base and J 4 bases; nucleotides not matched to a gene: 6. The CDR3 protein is CASSQATGVGETQYF. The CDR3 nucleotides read TGTGCCAGCAGCCAAGCTACAGGGGTAGGAGAGACCCAGTACTTC.

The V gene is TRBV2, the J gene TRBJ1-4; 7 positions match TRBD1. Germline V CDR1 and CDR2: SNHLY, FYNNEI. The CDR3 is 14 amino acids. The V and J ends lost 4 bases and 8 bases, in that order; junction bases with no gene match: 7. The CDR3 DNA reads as TGTGCCAGCAGTGGGGACAGTGGTAGCGAAAAACTGTTTTTT. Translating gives CASSGDSGSEKLFF.

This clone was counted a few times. This CDR3 reads CASSGYRGSSNNEQFF. The CDR3 DNA reads TGTGCCAGCAGTGGTTACAGGGGATCTAGCAACAATGAGCAGTTCTTC. The V gene is TRBV28, the J gene TRBJ2-1, with 7 bases matching TRBD1. Germline V lookup: CDR1 MDHEN, CDR2 SYDVKM. The CDR3 contains 16 residues. V gave up 5 bases and J gave up 5 bases; unmatched junction bases: 12.

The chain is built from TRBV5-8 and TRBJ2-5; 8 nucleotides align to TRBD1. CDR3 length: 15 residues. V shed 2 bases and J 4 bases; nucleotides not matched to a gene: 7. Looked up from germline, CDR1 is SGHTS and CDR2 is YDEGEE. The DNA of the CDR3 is TGTGCCAGCAGCTTACGCCGGACAGGGCCAGAGACCCAGTACTTC. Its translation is CASSLRRTGPETQYF.

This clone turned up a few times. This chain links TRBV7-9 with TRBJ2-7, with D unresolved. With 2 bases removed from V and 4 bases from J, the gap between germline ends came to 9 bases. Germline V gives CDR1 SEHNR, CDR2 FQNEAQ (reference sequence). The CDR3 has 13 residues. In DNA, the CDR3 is TGTGCCAGCAGCTTATCCGATGTGTACGAGCAGTACTTC. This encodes CASSLSDVYEQYF.

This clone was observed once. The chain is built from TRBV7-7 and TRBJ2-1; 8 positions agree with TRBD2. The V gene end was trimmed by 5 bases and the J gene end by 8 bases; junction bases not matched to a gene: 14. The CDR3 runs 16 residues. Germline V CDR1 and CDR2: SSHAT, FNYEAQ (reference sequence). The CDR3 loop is CASSPGPGLVGDEQFF. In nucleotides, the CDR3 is TGTGCCAGCAGCCCTGGACCGGGACTAGTTGGAGATGAGCAGTTCTTC.

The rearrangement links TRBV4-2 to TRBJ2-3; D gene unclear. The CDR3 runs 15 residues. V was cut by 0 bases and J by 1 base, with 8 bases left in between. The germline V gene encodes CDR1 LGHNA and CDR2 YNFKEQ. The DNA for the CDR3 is TGTGCCAGCAGCCAAGATTCCACAGGCACAGATACGCAGTATTTT. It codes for CASSQDSTGTDTQYF.

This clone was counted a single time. The CDR3 DNA is TGTGCCAGCAGTCCCGGACCGCCAGCTAATGAAAAACTGTTTTTT. Residues: CASSPGPPANEKLFF. The chain has TRBV28 and TRBJ1-4; D unclear. Germline-derived CDR1 and CDR2 are MDHEN and SYDVKM. CDR3 size: 15 residues. The V end lost 5 bases, the J end lost 3 bases, and 13 bases lay between the germline ends. Looking up the rest from reference TRBV28 and TRBJ1-4 gives the full variable domain: DVKVTQSSRYLVKRTGEKVFLECVQDMDHENMFWYRQDPGLGLRLIYFSYDVKMKEKGDIPEGYSVSREKKERFSLILESASTNQTSMYLCASSPGPPANEKLFFGSGTQLSVL.

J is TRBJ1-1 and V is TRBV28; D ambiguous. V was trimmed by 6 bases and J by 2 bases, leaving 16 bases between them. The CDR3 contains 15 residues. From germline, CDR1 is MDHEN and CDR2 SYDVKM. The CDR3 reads CASSPPQIFNTEAFF. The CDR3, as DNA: TGTGCCAGCAGCCCCCCCCAAATATTCAACACTGAAGCTTTCTTT.

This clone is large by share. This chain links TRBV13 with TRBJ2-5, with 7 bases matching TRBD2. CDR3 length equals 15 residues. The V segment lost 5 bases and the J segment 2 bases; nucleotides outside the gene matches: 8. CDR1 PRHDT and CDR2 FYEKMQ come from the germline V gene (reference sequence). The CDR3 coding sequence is TGTGCCAGCAGCCCTCGAAGACTAGCTCAAGAGACCCAGTACTTC. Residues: CASSPRRLAQETQYF.

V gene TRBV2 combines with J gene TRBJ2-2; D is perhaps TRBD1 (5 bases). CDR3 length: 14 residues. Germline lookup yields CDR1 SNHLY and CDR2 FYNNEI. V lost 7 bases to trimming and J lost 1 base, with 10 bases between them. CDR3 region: CASILGQNTGELFF. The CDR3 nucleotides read TGTGCCAGCATCCTAGGACAGAACACCGGGGAGCTGTTTTTT. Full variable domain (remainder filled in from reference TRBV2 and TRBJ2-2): EPEVTQTPSHQVTQMGQEVILRCVPISNHLYFYWYRQILGQKVEFLVSFYNNEISEKSEIFDDQFSVERPDGSNFTLKIRSTKLEDSAMYFCASILGQNTGELFFGEGSRLTVL.

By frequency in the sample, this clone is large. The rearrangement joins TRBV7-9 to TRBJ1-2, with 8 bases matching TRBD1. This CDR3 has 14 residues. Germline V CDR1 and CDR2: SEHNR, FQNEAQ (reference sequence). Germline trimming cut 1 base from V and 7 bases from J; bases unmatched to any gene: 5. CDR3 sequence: CASSLGQGRCGYTF. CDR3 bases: TGTGCCAGCAGCTTAGGACAGGGGCGGTGTGGCTACACCTTC.

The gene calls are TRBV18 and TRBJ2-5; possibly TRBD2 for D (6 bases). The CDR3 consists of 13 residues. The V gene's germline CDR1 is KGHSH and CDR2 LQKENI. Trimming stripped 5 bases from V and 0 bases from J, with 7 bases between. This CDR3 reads CASSAGHQETQYF. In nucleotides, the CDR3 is TGTGCCAGCTCAGCGGGACACCAAGAGACCCAGTACTTC.

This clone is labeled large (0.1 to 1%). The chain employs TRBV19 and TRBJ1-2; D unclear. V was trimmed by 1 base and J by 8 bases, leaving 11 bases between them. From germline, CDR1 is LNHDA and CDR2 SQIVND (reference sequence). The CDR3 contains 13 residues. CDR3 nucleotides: TGTGCCAGTAGTATAGGTGGCCATCGCGGCTACACCTTC. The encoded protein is CASSIGGHRGYTF.

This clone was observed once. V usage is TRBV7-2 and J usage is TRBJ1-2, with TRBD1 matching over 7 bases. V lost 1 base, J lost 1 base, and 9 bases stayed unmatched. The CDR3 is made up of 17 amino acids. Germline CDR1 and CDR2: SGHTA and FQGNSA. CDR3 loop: CASSLGFGTANNYGYTF. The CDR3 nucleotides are TGTGCCAGCAGCTTAGGGTTCGGGACAGCGAATAACTATGGCTACACCTTC.

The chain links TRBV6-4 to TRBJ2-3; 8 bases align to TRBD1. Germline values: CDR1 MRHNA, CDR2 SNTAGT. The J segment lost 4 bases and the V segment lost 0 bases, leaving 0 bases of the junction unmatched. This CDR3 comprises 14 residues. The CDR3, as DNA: TGTGCCAGCAGTGACTCGACAGGGGCAGATACGCAGTATTTT. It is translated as CASSDSTGADTQYF.

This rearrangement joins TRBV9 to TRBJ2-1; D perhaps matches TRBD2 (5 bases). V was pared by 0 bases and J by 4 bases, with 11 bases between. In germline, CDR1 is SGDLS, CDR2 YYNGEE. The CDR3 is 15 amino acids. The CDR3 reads CASSVGGDGYNEQFF. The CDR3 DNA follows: TGTGCCAGCAGCGTAGGGGGAGATGGGTACAATGAGCAGTTCTTC.

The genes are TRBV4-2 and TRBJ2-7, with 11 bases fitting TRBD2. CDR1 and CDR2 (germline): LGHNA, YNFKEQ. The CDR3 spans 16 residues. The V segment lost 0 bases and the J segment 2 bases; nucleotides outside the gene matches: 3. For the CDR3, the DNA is TGTGCCAGCAGCCAAGAAACTAGCGGGGGAGCCTACGAGCAGTACTTC. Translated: CASSQETSGGAYEQYF.

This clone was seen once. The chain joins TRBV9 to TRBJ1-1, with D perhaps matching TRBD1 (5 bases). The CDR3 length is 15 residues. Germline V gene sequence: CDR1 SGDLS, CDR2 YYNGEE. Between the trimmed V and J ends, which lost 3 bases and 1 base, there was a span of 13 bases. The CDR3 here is CASSGPGLGNTEAFF. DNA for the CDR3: TGTGCCAGCAGCGGACCAGGGCTAGGGAACACTGAAGCTTTCTTT.

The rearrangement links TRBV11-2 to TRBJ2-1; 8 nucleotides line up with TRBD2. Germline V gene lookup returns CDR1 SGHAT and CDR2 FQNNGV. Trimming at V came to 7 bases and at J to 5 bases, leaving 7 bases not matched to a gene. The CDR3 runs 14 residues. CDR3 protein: CASTTSGRHNEQFF. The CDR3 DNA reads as TGTGCCAGCACCACAAGCGGGAGACACAATGAGCAGTTCTTC. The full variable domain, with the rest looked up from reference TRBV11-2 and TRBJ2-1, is EAGVAQSPRYKIIEKRQSVAFWCNPISGHATLYWYQQILGQGPKLLIQFQNNGVVDDSQLPKDRFSAERLKGVDSTLKIQPAKLEDSAVYLCASTTSGRHNEQFFGPGTRLTVL.

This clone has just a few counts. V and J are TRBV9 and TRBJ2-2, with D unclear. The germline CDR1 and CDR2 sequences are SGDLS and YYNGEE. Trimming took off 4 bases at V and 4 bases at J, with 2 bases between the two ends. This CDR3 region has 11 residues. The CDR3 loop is CASSTTGELFF. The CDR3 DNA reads TGTGCCAGCAGCACCACCGGGGAGCTGTTTTTT. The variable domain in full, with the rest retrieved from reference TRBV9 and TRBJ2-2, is DSGVTQTPKHLITATGQRVTLRCSPRSGDLSVYWYQQSLDQGLQFLIQYYNGEERAKGNILERFSAQQFPDLHSELNLSSLELGDSALYFCASSTTGELFFGEGSRLTVL.

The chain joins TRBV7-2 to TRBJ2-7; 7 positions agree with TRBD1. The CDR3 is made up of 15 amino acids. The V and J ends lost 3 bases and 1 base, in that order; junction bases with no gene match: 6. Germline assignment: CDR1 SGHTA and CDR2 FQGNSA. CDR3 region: CASSFTGERSYEQYF. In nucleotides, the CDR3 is TGTGCCAGCAGCTTCACAGGGGAGAGATCCTACGAGCAGTACTTC.

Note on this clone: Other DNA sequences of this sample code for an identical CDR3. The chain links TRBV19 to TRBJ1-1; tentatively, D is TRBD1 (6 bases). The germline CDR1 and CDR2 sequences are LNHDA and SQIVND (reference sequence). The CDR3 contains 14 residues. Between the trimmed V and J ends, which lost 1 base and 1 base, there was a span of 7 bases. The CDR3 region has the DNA TGTGCCAGTAGTATAGGCAGGGGGAACACTGAAGCTTTCTTT. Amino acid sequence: CASSIGRGNTEAFF.

In DNA form, the CDR3 reads TGCAGCGAACGGACAGGGTGGAACTATGGCTACACCTTC. It codes for CSERTGWNYGYTF. The gene calls are TRBV29-1 and TRBJ1-2; 8 bases align to TRBD1. Germline CDR1 is SQVTM and CDR2 is ANQGSEA. V lost 7 bases, J lost 2 bases, and 6 bases stayed unmatched. CDR3 length equals 13 residues.

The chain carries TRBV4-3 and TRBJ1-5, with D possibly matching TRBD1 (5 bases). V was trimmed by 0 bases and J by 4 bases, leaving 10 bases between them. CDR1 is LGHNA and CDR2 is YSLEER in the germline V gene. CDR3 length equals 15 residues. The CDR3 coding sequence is TGCGCCAGCAGCCAAGATGGGACGGCGAATCAGCCCCAGCATTTT. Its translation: CASSQDGTANQPQHF.

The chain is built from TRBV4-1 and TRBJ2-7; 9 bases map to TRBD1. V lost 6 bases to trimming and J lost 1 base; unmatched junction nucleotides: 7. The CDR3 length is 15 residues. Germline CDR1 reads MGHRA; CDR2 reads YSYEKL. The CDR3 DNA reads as TGCGCCAGCAGTCGAACAGGGGGCGCTTCCTACGAGCAGTACTTC. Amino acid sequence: CASSRTGGASYEQYF.

CDR3 loop: CASSEVVQVINEQYF. CDR3 nucleotide sequence: TGTGCCAGCAGTGAAGTGGTACAGGTAATCAACGAGCAGTACTTC. This sequence joins TRBV6-1 and TRBJ2-7; D may be TRBD1 (5 bases). The CDR3 sequence is 15 residues long. Germline assignment: CDR1 MNHNS and CDR2 SASEGT. Trimming cost V 1 base and J 5 bases, with 15 bases left between them.

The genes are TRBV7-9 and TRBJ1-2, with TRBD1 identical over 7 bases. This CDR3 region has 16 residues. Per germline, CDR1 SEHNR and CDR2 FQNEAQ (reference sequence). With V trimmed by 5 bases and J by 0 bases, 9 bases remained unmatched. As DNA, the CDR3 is TGTGCCAGCAGCCGGCCAGGGGGTTCAGCTAACTATGGCTACACCTTC. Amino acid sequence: CASSRPGGSANYGYTF.

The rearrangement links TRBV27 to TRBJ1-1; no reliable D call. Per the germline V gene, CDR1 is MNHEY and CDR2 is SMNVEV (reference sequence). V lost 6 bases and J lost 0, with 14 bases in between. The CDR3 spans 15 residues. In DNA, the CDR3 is TGTGCCAGCAGGTCGCTTTCGCCTATGAACACTGAAGCTTTCTTT. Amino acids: CASRSLSPMNTEAFF.

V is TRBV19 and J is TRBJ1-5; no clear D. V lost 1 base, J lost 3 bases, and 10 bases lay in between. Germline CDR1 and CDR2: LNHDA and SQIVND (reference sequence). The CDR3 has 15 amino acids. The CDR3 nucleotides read TGTGCCAGTAGTATAGGAGGGTACAACAATCAGCCCCAGCATTTT. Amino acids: CASSIGGYNNQPQHF.